This T cell receptor (beta chain) was sequenced in a study of blood T cell repertoires in COVID-19. The study recruited people aged about 18 to 90 years across approximately 24 US areas. Up to 2 weeks before entering the study, exposed participants had met a COVID-19 case. CDR3 length equals 11 residues. Deletions cut 10 bases from V and 7 bases from J, with 13 bases between. Germline assignment: CDR1 MDHEN and CDR2 SYDVKM. Original processing methods: Scientists estimated how many nucleated cells there were by amplifying reference gene primers. Profiling relied on immunoSEQ multiplex PCR, and the TCRdb table lists in-frame clones only, not all of them. V and J calls and clone size are copied from that table; D and trimming were computed from the DNA. The table lists about 150,000 clones, approximately 86% of them singletons.

Sequenced sample: PBMCs or T cells enriched from blood (not recorded which). This TCR came from a woman aged 40-49 years who had been exposed to COVID-19. V usage is TRBV28 and J usage is TRBJ1-1; D unclear. The CDR3 spells CATTDGIEAFF. The CDR3 DNA reads TGTGCCACCACGGACGGGATTGAAGCTTTCTTT.